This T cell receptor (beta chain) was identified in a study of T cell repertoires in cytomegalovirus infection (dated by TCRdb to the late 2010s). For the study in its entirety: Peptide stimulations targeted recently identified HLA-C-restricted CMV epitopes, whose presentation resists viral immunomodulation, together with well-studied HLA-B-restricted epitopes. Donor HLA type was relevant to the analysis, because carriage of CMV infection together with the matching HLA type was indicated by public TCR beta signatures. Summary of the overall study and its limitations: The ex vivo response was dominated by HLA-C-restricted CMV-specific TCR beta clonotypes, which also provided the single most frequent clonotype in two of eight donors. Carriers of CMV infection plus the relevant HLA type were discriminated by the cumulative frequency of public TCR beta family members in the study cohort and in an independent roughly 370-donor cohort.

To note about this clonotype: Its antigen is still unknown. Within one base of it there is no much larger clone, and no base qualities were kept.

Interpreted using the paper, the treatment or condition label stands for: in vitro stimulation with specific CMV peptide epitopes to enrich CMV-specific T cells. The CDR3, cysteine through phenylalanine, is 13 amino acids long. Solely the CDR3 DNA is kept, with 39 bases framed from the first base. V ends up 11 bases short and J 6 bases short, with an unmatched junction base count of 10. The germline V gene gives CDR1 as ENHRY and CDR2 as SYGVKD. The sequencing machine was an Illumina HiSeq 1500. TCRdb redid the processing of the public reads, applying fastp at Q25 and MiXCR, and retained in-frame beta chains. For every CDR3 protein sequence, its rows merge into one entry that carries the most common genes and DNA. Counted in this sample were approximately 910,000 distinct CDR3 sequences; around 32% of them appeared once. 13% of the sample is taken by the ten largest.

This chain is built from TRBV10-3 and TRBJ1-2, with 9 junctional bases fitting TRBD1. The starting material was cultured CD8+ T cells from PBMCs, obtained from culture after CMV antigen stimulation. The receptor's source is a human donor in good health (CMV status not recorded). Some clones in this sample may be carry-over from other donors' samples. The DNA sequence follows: TGTGCCTCCCAAACCGGGACAGGGAATGGCTACACCTTC. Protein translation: CASQTGTGNGYTF.